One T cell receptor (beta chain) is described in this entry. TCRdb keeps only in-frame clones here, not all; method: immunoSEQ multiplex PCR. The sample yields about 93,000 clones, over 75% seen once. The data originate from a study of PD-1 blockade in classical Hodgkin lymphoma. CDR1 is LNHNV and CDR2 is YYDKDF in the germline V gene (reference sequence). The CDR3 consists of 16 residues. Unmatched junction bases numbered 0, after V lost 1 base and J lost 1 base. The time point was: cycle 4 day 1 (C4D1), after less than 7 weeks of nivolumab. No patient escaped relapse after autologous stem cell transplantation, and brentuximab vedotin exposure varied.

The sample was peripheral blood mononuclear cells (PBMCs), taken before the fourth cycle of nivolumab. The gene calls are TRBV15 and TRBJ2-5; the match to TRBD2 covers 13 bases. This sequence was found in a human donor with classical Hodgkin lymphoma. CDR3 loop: CATSRGTSGGQETQYF. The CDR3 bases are TGTGCCACCAGCAGAGGGACTAGCGGGGGCCAAGAGACCCAGTACTTC.